The source of this T cell receptor (beta chain) is a study of siplizumab effects on memory and regulatory T cells. The germline V gene has CDR1 MNHNY and CDR2 SVGAGI (reference sequence). The CDR3 runs to 15 residues. Trimming took 0 bases from V and 2 from J, leaving 11 bases between them. The repertoire was sequenced with immunoSEQ multiplex PCR; TCRdb's copy has only in-frame clones and lacks some. Among about 100,000 clones, over 90% were seen once, and the ten largest hold about 1.2%. Only one count was recorded for this clone. This chain connects TRBV6-6 to TRBJ2-7; D remains unclear. The sequenced material came from non-Treg CD4+ T cells sorted from blood. This sequence originates from a human donor in good health. In DNA, the CDR3 is TGTGCCAGCAGTTACTCGGGTGGAGTCGCCTACGAGCAGTACTTC. As protein: CASSYSGGVAYEQYF.